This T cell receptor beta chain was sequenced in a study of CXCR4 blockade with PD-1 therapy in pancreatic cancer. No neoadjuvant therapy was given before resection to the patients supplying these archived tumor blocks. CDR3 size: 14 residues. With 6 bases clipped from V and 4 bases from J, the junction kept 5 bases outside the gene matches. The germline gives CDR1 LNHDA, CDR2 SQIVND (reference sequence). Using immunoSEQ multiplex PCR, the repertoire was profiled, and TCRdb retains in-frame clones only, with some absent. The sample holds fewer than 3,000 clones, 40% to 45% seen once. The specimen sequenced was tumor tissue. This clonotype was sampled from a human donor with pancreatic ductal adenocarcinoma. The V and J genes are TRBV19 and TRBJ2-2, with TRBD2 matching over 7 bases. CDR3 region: CASSRSGSTGELFF. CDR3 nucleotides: TGTGCCAGTAGCCGTAGCGGGTCCACCGGGGAGCTGTTTTTT.